The T cell receptor beta chain under discussion was sequenced for a study of OX40 agonist ivuxolimab in advanced cancers. Study background: Mean age around 60 years, range roughly 23 to 79; 82.7% male. Three patients, one with hepatocellular carcinoma and two with cutaneous melanoma, achieved partial responses.

Comment on this clone: Its cognate antigen is unknown.

Sequencing was performed with immunoSEQ multiplex PCR; in TCRdb, only in-frame clones are kept and a portion is missing. The sample has 15,000 or so clones; roughly 73% are singletons. General observations from the study: Among the lowest peripheral clonal expansion occurred in 0.1-3.0 mg/kg partial responders.

This specimen was CD4+ or CD8+ T cells sorted from blood, taken in a trial of the OX40 agonist ivuxolimab. This receptor was obtained from an adult with an advanced solid tumor such as melanoma, head and neck, liver or kidney cancer.

CDR3 sequence: CASSFWTAYEQYF. The CDR3 nucleotides are TGTGCCAGCAGCTTCTGGACAGCTTACGAGCAGTACTTC. The chain links TRBV7-2 to TRBJ2-7; perhaps TRBD1 as D (6 bases). From germline, CDR1 is SGHTA and CDR2 FQGNSA. The V end was cut by 3 bases, the J end by 4 bases, with 10 bases between. There are 13 residues in the CDR3. The full variable domain, completed using reference TRBV7-2 and TRBJ2-7, is GAGVSQSPSNKVTEKGKDVELRCDPISGHTALYWYRQSLGQGLEFLIYFQGNSAPDKSGLPSDRFSAERTGGSVSTLTIQRTQQEDSAVYLCASSFWTAYEQYFGPGTRLTVT.